Ten or more counts support the clone carrying this T cell receptor (beta chain). This specimen comes from a study of identical twins. The ends were cut back, 4 bases at V and 3 bases at J, with 21 bases in the middle. The CDR3 spans 17 residues. CDR1 and CDR2 from the germline V gene are SGHAT and FQNNGV. TCRdb recomputed calls from the 5' RACE reads with MiXCR, one row per CDR3 protein. The sample records approximately 680,000 distinct CDR3 sequences, 7% to 7.5% being singletons. These data were also reused for a study on yellow fever vaccine responses in identical twins.

The TCR originated in a woman younger than 35 in good health. Sequenced material: PBMCs. The V gene is TRBV11-2, the J gene TRBJ2-5; a possible D gene is TRBD2 (5 bases). The DNA for the CDR3 is TGTGCCAGCAGCTACCCCCAACTAGGACCCATAAAAGAGACCCAGTACTTC. As protein: CASSYPQLGPIKETQYF.